These T cell receptor beta chains were read from a single sample in a study of graft-versus-host responses after intestinal transplantation. Produced via immunoSEQ multiplex PCR; TCRdb's table is partial and in-frame only. Of roughly 7,600 clones in the sample, around four fifths were seen once. The specimen was ileum tissue, collected approximately 120 days after transplant. Receptors originate from a human patient who received an intestinal transplant, so some T cells may come from the graft donor. Both conserved end residues are part of each CDR3. D genes are given only for firm matches. The size of a clone is reported for some rows only, either as once, few or many, or as a class for expanded clones.

>few|TRBJ2-3|TRBD2|TRBV5-1
TGCGCCAGCAGCTTGAATCGGGGGGGCCCAGATACGCAGTATTTT
CASSLNRGGPDTQYF
>once|TRBJ2-5|TRBD2|TRBV11-2
TGTGCCAGCAGCTTATCGCGGGGGTGGGAGACCCAGTACTTC
CASSLSRGWETQYF
>-|TRBJ2-7|-|TRBV4-1
TGCGCCAGCAGCCAAGATCAAGGGGAGTTCGAGCAGTACTTC
CASSQDQGEFEQYF
>few|TRBJ1-1|-|TRBV21-1
TGTGCCAGCATCCTGGGGGGTTGTGAAATGAACACTGAAGCTTTCTTT
CASILGGCEMNTEAFF
>-|TRBJ1-1|-|TRBV7-9
TGTGCCAGCAGCCCGGTCTTAGTGGGCACTGAAGCTTTCTTT
CASSPVLVGTEAFF
>-|TRBJ1-2|TRBD1|TRBV7-8
TGTGCCAGCAGCCCGCCCTCCGGGACAGGGGTGTCTCACTATGGCTACACCTTC
CASSPPSGTGVSHYGYTF
>few|TRBJ2-3|-|TRBV5-1
TGCGCCAGCAGCCCGGGCGGGCGGACGGTAGATACGCAGTATTTT
CASSPGGRTVDTQYF
>-|TRBJ1-2|TRBD1|TRBV4-1
TGCGCCAGCAGCCAAGAGGACAGGGGAGCGTTTCCGCAGCGCTACACCTTC
CASSQEDRGAFPQRYTF
>-|TRBJ1-6|TRBD1|TRBV28
TGTGCCAGCAGTCTACCGGGACAGGCCGTCACCCTCCACTTT
CASSLPGQAVTLHF
>-|TRBJ1-4|-|TRBV27
TGTGCCAGCAGCCATCAGGGCACAACTAATGAAAAACTGTTTTTT
CASSHQGTTNEKLFF
>-|TRBJ2-3|TRBD2|TRBV9
TGTGCCAGCAGCGTAGACCCTAGCGGGGGGGCGGATACGCAGTATTTT
CASSVDPSGGADTQYF
>-|TRBJ2-5|TRBD1|TRBV10-3
TGTGCCACGGGACAGGGTCTGGAGGAGACCCAGTACTTC
CATGQGLEETQYF
>-|TRBJ2-3|TRBD2|TRBV6-4
TGTGCCAGCAGTATCTCTAGCGGGAGCACAGATACGCAGTATTTT
CASSISSGSTDTQYF
>-|TRBJ2-7|-|TRBV30
TGTGCCTGGAATTTTAGCCCGGGATCCTACGAGCAGTACTTC
CAWNFSPGSYEQYF
>-|TRBJ2-5|TRBD1|TRBV14
TGTGCCAGCAGGGGGGCCTCGACAGGGTTGGAAGAGACCCAGTACTTC
CASRGASTGLEETQYF
>-|TRBJ2-3|TRBD1|TRBV7-9
TGTGCCAGCAGCGACCCGACAGGGGAAGATACGCAGTATTTT
CASSDPTGEDTQYF
>-|TRBJ2-4|-|TRBV27
TGTGCCAGCAGTTTCCATCAGGGAGGAAACATTCAGTACTTC
CASSFHQGGNIQYF
>-|TRBJ1-5|-|TRBV23-1
TGCGCCAGCAGTCAATCCAGCGGGGGGATGGGCCAGGGCGGAGAAAATCAGCCCCAGCATTTT
CASSQSSGGMGQGGENQPQHF
>-|TRBJ2-7|TRBD1|TRBV27
TGTGCCAGCGGGACAGGGATCAAGAACGAGCAGTACTTC
CASGTGIKNEQYF
>few|TRBJ1-1|-|TRBV6-5
TGTGCCAGCAGTGGGCTAGGGACTGAAGCTTTCTTT
CASSGLGTEAFF
>-|TRBJ1-1|-|TRBV6-5
TGTGCCAGCAGTTACCGATGGACAAGAGCTGAAGCTTTCTTT
CASSYRWTRAEAFF
>-|TRBJ2-2|-|TRBV19
TGTGCCAGTAGCCTTTCTTACACCGGGGAGCTGTTTTTT
CASSLSYTGELFF